The source of this T cell receptor (beta chain) is a study of T cell repertoires in aging, cancer and after chemotherapy. Turning to the study itself: Donor ages fell into six groups from 30 or younger up to 70 or older. Overall study results and limits: Rebound thymic output was suggested by rising median generation probability during chemotherapy in each cancer cohort.

Amplification of TCR beta used genomic DNA extracted from peripheral blood. This CDR3 is 13 amino acids long. Germline V lookup: CDR1 DFQATT, CDR2 SNEGSKA (reference sequence). V lost 7 bases and J lost 3, with 14 bases in between. Rearranged V-D-J TRB sequences were amplified with a mixed TRB-A/B primer pool. TCRdb passed the multiplex PCR reads through MiXCR, listing each CDR3 protein once. The data contain about 12,000 distinct CDR3 sequences, 21% of them seen just once; the ten biggest clones take up 5.7%. This clonotype was observed at least ten times. As yet, its antigen is unknown. This sequence was found in a human donor in good health. The chain couples TRBV20-1 to TRBJ2-3, with D possibly TRBD1 on 6 matching bases. Material for sequencing was blood. CDR3 in amino acids: CSVRDIRTDTQYF. The DNA for the CDR3 is TGCAGTGTTCGGGACATAAGGACAGATACGCAGTATTTT.